This note documents a single TCR beta chain sequence. Germline values: CDR1 MGHRA, CDR2 YSYEKL. The length of the CDR3 is 16 residues. J lost 6 bases, V lost 0 bases, and 6 bases had no gene match. Sequenced by immunoSEQ multiplex PCR; TCRdb stores in-frame clones only, minus some. Here the sample spans 1 million to 1.3 million clones, approximately 80% being singletons. The data were taken from a study of shared clonotypes between healthy human individuals. The source material was memory CD4+ T cells from PBMCs. Subset described: CD45RA-negative fraction. This chain links TRBV4-1 with TRBJ2-1, with 9 bases identical to TRBD2. This TCR was recovered from a man in his late teens or twenties in good health. Some clones in this sample may be carry-over from other donors' samples. Here the CDR3 DNA reads TGCGCCAGCAGCCAAGACGACCTAGCGGGAACCAATGAGCAGTTCTTC. Amino acids: CASSQDDLAGTNEQFF.